This T cell receptor beta chain stems from a study of T cell responses to AZD1222 COVID-19 vaccine. The germline V gene has CDR1 PRHDT and CDR2 FYEKMQ (reference sequence). The CDR3 totals 17 residues. Trimming cost V 2 bases and J 6 bases, with 17 bases left between them. Clones were read by immunoSEQ multiplex PCR, and TCRdb kept only the in-frame ones, dropping some. This table holds around 190,000 clones, 88% found once. The chain recombines TRBV13 with TRBJ1-6, with D possibly being TRBD1 (5 bases). Sequences were derived from peripheral blood, sampled on day 0 of AZD1222 vaccination. This sequence was found in an adult in good health. The CDR3 coding sequence is TGTGCCAGCAGCTTACGATCTGGGGCTTCCACTAATTCACCCCTCCACTTT. This translates into CASSLRSGASTNSPLHF.